Below, 9 T cell receptor beta chains from the same sample are listed, as sequenced in a study of blood T cells in healthy people across ages. PCR was performed a second time for roughly 7 to 11 cycles using a sample-barcoded 5' primer and a J-beta primer mix. TCRdb recomputed calls from the 5' RACE reads with MiXCR, one row per CDR3 protein. The table has some 1 million distinct CDR3 sequences, 40% to 50% seen once. Specimen: blood. These receptor sequences come from a woman aged 55-69 years in good health.

V gene TRBV2 combines with J gene TRBJ1-4, with D uncertain. Germline-derived CDR1 and CDR2 are SNHLY and FYNNEI. The length of the CDR3 is 12 residues. V lost 9 bases and J 4 bases, leaving 9 bases between the germline ends. Here the CDR3 reads CASNRVNEKLFF. In DNA form, the CDR3 reads TGTGCCAGTAATAGGGTTAATGAAAAACTGTTTTTT.

This chain uses TRBV6-4 with TRBJ2-3, with TRBD2 matching 8 bases. CDR1 and CDR2 (germline): MRHNA, SNTAGT. Trimming at V came to 3 bases and at J to 6 bases, leaving 11 bases not matched to a gene. This CDR3 is built from 16 residues. The CDR3 nucleotides read TGTGCCAGCAGTGAATCGGGACTAGGGGCGAGGGATACGCAGTATTTT. Amino acids: CASSESGLGARDTQYF.

The CDR3 here is CASRGNAIQPQHF. The CDR3 DNA reads TGTGCCAGCCGGGGTAACGCAATTCAGCCCCAGCATTTT. This chain uses TRBV2 with TRBJ1-5; D call uncertain. From germline, CDR1 is SNHLY and CDR2 FYNNEI. Trimming shortened V by 8 bases and J by 6 bases, and 14 bases separated the two germline ends. The CDR3 covers 13 residues.

This chain joins TRBV7-9 and TRBJ2-7; 12 bases align to TRBD1. The CDR3 consists of 16 residues. The V segment lost 1 base and the J segment 7 bases; nucleotides outside the gene matches: 8. Germline V lookup: CDR1 SEHNR, CDR2 FQNEAQ (reference sequence). CDR3: CASSLVSGQGAPEQYF. The CDR3 DNA reads TGTGCCAGCAGCTTAGTCTCGGGACAGGGGGCCCCTGAGCAGTACTTC.

This clonotype was seen more than once but under ten times. The chain has TRBV3-1 and TRBJ1-4; D gene uncertain. Per the germline V gene, CDR1 is LGHDT and CDR2 is YNNKEL (reference sequence). The length of the CDR3 is 14 residues. V shed 2 bases and J shed 8 bases, with 12 bases lying between them. The CDR3 DNA reads TGTGCCAGCAGCCAACCCACGACTGGGGAAAAACTGTTTTTT. Translating it yields CASSQPTTGEKLFF.

This clonotype was seen a handful of times. V usage is TRBV10-3 and J usage is TRBJ2-7; TRBD1 matches 8 bases. Germline CDR1 reads ENHRY; CDR2 reads SYGVKD. The CDR3 covers 14 residues. Trimming took 4 bases from V and 3 from J; bases not matched to a gene: 5. The CDR3 DNA reads as TGTGCCATCAGTGGCCAGGGGGCCAACTACGAGCAGTACTTC. Amino acids: CAISGQGANYEQYF.

V usage is TRBV5-1 and J usage is TRBJ2-7; the match to TRBD1 covers 7 bases. This CDR3 spans 16 amino acids. Germline V gene data show CDR1 as SGHRS and CDR2 as YFSETQ. V lost 4 bases, J lost 4 bases, and 14 bases stayed unmatched. The CDR3 here is CASSVTGDPELYEQYF. The CDR3 coding sequence is TGCGCCAGCAGCGTAACAGGGGACCCTGAACTTTACGAGCAGTACTTC.

The chain couples TRBV20-1 to TRBJ2-1; possibly TRBD1 for D (5 bases). With 0 bases removed from V and 9 bases from J, the gap between germline ends came to 24 bases. CDR1 and CDR2 (germline): DFQATT, SNEGSKA (reference sequence). The CDR3 consists of 17 residues. The CDR3 spells CSARDRAGKLSQGEQFF. Written as DNA, the CDR3 is TGCAGTGCTAGAGATCGGGCAGGGAAACTCTCCCAGGGTGAGCAGTTCTTC.

This chain uses TRBV20-1 with TRBJ2-7, with D possibly TRBD2 on 6 matching bases. Trimming removed 4 bases from V and 2 bases from J, with 9 bases in between. The CDR3 covers 12 residues. The germline V gene has CDR1 DFQATT and CDR2 SNEGSKA (reference sequence). The CDR3 DNA follows: TGCAGTGCTATGCGGGGAACCTACGAGCAGTACTTC. It codes for CSAMRGTYEQYF.